Listed below are T cell receptor beta chains from one sample, sequenced in a study of cytomegalovirus exposure and HLA in healthy donors. The repertoire was sequenced with immunoSEQ multiplex PCR; TCRdb's copy has only in-frame clones and lacks some. Seen in this sample are 150,000 to 200,000 clones; the ten most common clones hold approximately 0.74%. The sequenced sample consisted of PBMCs. The receptors here all came from a boy younger than 18 in good health and CMV-seronegative. Both conserved end residues are part of each CDR3. The D gene is left open where the match is weak.

J gene	D gene	V gene	CDR3 DNA	CDR3 protein
TRBJ2-3	TRBD2	TRBV5-1	TGCGCCAGCAGCTTCCTAGCGGAGACAGATACGCAGTATTTT	CASSFLAETDTQYF
TRBJ2-7	TRBD1	TRBV6-5	TGTGCCAGCAGTACCGGGACAGCGATGTACTACGAGCAGTACTTC	CASSTGTAMYYEQYF
TRBJ1-4	-	TRBV5-1	TGCGCCAGCAGCGGGGATTACAGGGCAACTAATGAAAAACTGTTTTTT	CASSGDYRATNEKLFF
TRBJ2-7	TRBD1	TRBV5-6	TGTGCCAGCAGCGCGTACAGGGGGAGCTCCTACGAGCAGTACTTC	CASSAYRGSSYEQYF
TRBJ2-5	-	TRBV2	TGTGCCAGCAGGCGGGTAGAGACCCAGTACTTC	CASRRVETQYF
TRBJ1-1	TRBD1	TRBV27	TGTGCCAGCATGCGACGGACAGGGTACACTGAAGCTTTCTTT	CASMRRTGYTEAFF
TRBJ1-5	TRBD1	TRBV15	TGTGCCACCAGCAGAGACCGGACCGGGGACAGGGGGCCGGGGCAGCCCCAGCATTTT	CATSRDRTGDRGPGQPQHF
TRBJ2-3	-	TRBV6-1	TGTGCCAGCAAAGCGGGCGGGACAGATACGCAGTATTTT	CASKAGGTDTQYF
TRBJ1-2	-	TRBV19	TGTGCCAGTAGTCCCGGGACAGGCTACACCTTC	CASSPGTGYTF
TRBJ1-2	TRBD1	TRBV27	TGTGCCAGCAGCCTCCGGGGGGACAGGGAAAAAAACTATGGCTACACCTTC	CASSLRGDREKNYGYTF
TRBJ1-2	TRBD1	TRBV18	TGTGCCAGCTCACGGTCACAGGGGGCGCAAAAAGGAGACTACACCTTC	CASSRSQGAQKGDYTF
TRBJ1-4	TRBD1	TRBV7-6	TGTGCCAGCAGCCGAGGGGGCAGGGGGGCTAATGAAAAACTGTTTTTT	CASSRGGRGANEKLFF
TRBJ2-2	TRBD2	TRBV6-5	TGTGCCAGCAGTTACTTGGCTAGCGGGAACACCGGGGAGCTGTTTTTT	CASSYLASGNTGELFF
TRBJ1-2	-	TRBV2	TGTGCCAGCAGTGACCCGGGAAAAGGCTACACCTTC	CASSDPGKGYTF
TRBJ1-1	-	TRBV16	TGTGCCAGCAGCCAATTAAACACCAACACTGAAGCTTTCTTT	CASSQLNTNTEAFF
TRBJ2-7	-	TRBV5-4	TGTGCCAGCAGCTCTGACAGCTACGAGCAGTACTTC	CASSSDSYEQYF
TRBJ2-7	-	TRBV30	TGTGCCTGGAGTCCTGGCGGGATCGGCGAGCAGTACTTC	CAWSPGGIGEQYF
TRBJ2-7	-	TRBV7-6	TGTGCCAGCAGCTTAAGGGTCACGGGTAAAGGGGCGGGGCGTTACGAGCAGTACTTC	CASSLRVTGKGAGRYEQYF
TRBJ1-5	TRBD1	TRBV6-5	TGTGCCAGCAGCTTGGGACAGATGAATCAGCCCCAGCATTTT	CASSLGQMNQPQHF
TRBJ1-2	-	TRBV25-1	TGTGCCAGCAGTGACAGGGGTGCCTATGGCTACACCTTC	CASSDRGAYGYTF
TRBJ1-2	-	TRBV27	TGTGCCAGCACCCTCCGGGTGCGGGGGGGTAATACTAACTATGGCTACACCTTC	CASTLRVRGGNTNYGYTF
TRBJ1-1	-	TRBV27	TGTGCCAGCACCCCCACCGCAGGGATGAACACTGAAGCTTTCTTT	CASTPTAGMNTEAFF
TRBJ2-7	-	TRBV7-3	TGTGCCAGCAGCCAAGGACCGGGGTACGAGCAGTACTTC	CASSQGPGYEQYF
TRBJ2-7	TRBD1	TRBV6-5	TGTGCCAGCAGCCTTCGGGACAGGGGCATCTACGAGCAGTACTTC	CASSLRDRGIYEQYF
TRBJ2-1	-	TRBV7-9	TGTGCCAGCAGCCCCCCAGGGAGGCTGAACTCCTACAATGAGCAGTTCTTC	CASSPPGRLNSYNEQFF
TRBJ1-6	TRBD1	TRBV28	TGTGCCAGCAGTCCCGGGACAGGGTCTAATTCACCCCTCCACTTT	CASSPGTGSNSPLHF
TRBJ2-7	TRBD1	TRBV2	TGTGCCAGCAAGACAGGGCCATCGGGTGAGCAGTACTTC	CASKTGPSGEQYF
TRBJ1-2	-	TRBV4-2	TGTGCCAGCAGCCAAGTAGGACAATCTAACTATGGCTACACCTTC	CASSQVGQSNYGYTF
TRBJ1-3	TRBD1	TRBV7-6	TGTGCCAGCAGCTCACCAGGGGGCGCGGCCGGAAACACCATATATTTT	CASSSPGGAAGNTIYF
TRBJ2-2	-	TRBV7-2	TGTGCCAGCAGCAGCCCCTCTCACAGGGGGGGGAACACCGGGGAGCTGTTTTTT	CASSSPSHRGGNTGELFF
TRBJ1-4	-	TRBV19	TGTGCCAGTACCTTCCCAGGAAGAAATGAAAAACTGTTTTTT	CASTFPGRNEKLFF
TRBJ2-3	TRBD2	TRBV5-4	TGTGCCAGCAGCTCCTTAGGAGCGGGGGGGCTGGAGGATACGCAGTATTTT	CASSSLGAGGLEDTQYF
TRBJ2-7	-	TRBV7-9	TGTGCCAGCAGCCTAGCATCCCCGGAGTCCTACGAGCAGTACTTC	CASSLASPESYEQYF
TRBJ2-5	-	TRBV9	TGTGCCAGCAGCCCAAGTAGTTCGGGAAAAGAGACCCAGTACTTC	CASSPSSSGKETQYF